This TCR beta chain was identified in a study of blood T cells in healthy people across ages. Across the whole study: The template switching approach captured approximately one barcoded beta molecule for every two T cells. Findings and caveats of the study: Age brought a roughly linear fall in TCR beta diversity measured per million T cells.

This clonotype has only a few counts. Its antigen is not identified. Trimming left V 2 bases short and J 9 bases short, with 13 bases between. Looked up from germline, CDR1 is KGHDR and CDR2 is SFDVKD. CDR3 length equals 14 residues. It was with a sample-barcoded 5' primer and a J-beta primer mix that a second PCR of roughly 6 to 12 cycles was run. The authors tagged each cDNA molecule using a template-switch adaptor with 12 random nucleotides. Sequencing of every sample gave 2.5 million or more CDR3-containing paired-end reads. TCRdb re-called the 5' RACE reads with MiXCR, one entry per CDR3 protein. Of about a million distinct CDR3 sequences in the sample, more than 30% were seen once.

Sequenced input: blood. The clonotype was recovered from a man younger than 30 in good health. The chain recombines TRBV24-1 with TRBJ2-1, with D perhaps TRBD1 (5 bases). The CDR3 region is CATSDSQGGVEQFF. The DNA for the CDR3 is TGTGCCACCAGTGATTCGCAGGGTGGGGTTGAGCAGTTCTTC.